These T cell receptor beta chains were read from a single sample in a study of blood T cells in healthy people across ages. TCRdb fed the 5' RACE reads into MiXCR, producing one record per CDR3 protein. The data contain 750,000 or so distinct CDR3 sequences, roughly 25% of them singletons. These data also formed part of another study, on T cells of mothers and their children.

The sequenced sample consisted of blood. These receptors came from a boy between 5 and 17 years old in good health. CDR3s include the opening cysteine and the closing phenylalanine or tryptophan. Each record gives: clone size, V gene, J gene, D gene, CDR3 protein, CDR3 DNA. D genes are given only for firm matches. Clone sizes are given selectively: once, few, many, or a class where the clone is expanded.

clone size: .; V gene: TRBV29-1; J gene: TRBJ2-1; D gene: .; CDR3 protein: CSVTSFAGYNEQFF; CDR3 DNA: TGCAGCGTGACCAGTTTTGCGGGCTACAATGAGCAGTTCTTC
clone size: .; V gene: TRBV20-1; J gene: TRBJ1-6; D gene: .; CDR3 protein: CSALTDSDNSPLHF; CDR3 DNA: TGCAGTGCTCTCACGGACAGTGACAATTCACCCCTCCACTTT
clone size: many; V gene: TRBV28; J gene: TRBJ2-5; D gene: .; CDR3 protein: CASSLAGAEETQYF; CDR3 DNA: TGTGCCAGCAGTTTAGCGGGGGCTGAAGAGACCCAGTACTTC
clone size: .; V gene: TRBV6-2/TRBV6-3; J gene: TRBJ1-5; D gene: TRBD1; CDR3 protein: CASSPHDRDRGKMAQHF; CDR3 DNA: TGTGCCAGCAGCCCCCATGACAGGGACAGGGGTAAAATGGCCCAGCATTTT
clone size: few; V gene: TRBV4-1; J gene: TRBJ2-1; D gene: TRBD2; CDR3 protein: CASSQVGLAELNEQFF; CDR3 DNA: TGCGCCAGCAGCCAAGTAGGGCTAGCGGAATTGAATGAGCAGTTCTTC
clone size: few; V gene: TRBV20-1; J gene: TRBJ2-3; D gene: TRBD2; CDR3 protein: CSARGTSGGVNTQYF; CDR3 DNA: TGCAGTGCTAGAGGAACTAGCGGGGGGGTTAATACGCAGTATTTT
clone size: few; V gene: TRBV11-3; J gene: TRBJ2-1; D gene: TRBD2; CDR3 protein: CASSLDLAGGPYNEQFF; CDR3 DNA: TGTGCCAGCAGCTTAGATCTGGCGGGGGGTCCCTACAATGAGCAGTTCTTC
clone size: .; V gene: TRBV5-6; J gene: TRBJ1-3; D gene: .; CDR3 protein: CASSLPGTRGNTIYF; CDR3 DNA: TGTGCCAGCAGCTTGCCAGGGACGAGGGGAAACACCATATATTTT
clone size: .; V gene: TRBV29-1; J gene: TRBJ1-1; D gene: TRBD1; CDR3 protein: CSVVNPGTVDTEAFF; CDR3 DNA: TGCAGCGTTGTAAACCCCGGGACAGTGGACACTGAAGCTTTCTTT
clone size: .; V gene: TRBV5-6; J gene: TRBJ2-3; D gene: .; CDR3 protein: CASSLDQGSSTDTQYF; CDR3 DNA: TGTGCCAGCAGCTTGGATCAGGGATCTAGCACAGATACGCAGTATTTT
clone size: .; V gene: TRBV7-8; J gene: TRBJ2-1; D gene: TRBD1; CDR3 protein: CASSQGAGSYNEQFF; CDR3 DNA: TGTGCCAGCAGTCAGGGGGCGGGATCCTACAATGAGCAGTTCTTC
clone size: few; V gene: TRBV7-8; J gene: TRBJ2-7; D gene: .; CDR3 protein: CATEGVPNEQYF; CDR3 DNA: TGTGCCACAGAGGGGGTTCCGAACGAGCAGTACTTC
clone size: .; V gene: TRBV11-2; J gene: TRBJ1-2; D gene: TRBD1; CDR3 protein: CASSSGTGDKRNGYTF; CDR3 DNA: TGTGCCAGCAGTTCTGGGACAGGGGATAAAAGAAATGGCTACACCTTC
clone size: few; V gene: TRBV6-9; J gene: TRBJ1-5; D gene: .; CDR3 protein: CASSLRQPQHF; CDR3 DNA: TGTGCCAGCAGCTTGCGACAGCCCCAGCATTTT
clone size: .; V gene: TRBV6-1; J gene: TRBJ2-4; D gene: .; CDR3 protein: CASSEGALAKNIQYF; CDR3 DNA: TGTGCCAGCAGCGAGGGTGCGCTAGCCAAAAACATTCAGTACTTC
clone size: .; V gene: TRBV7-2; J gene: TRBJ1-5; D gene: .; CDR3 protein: CASSLESGGLQPQHF; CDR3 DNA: TGTGCCAGCAGCTTAGAGTCCGGGGGGCTTCAGCCCCAGCATTTT
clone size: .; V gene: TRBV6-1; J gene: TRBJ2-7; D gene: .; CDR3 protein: CASRAGPYEQYF; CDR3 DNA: TGTGCCAGCCGGGCCGGACCCTACGAGCAGTACTTC